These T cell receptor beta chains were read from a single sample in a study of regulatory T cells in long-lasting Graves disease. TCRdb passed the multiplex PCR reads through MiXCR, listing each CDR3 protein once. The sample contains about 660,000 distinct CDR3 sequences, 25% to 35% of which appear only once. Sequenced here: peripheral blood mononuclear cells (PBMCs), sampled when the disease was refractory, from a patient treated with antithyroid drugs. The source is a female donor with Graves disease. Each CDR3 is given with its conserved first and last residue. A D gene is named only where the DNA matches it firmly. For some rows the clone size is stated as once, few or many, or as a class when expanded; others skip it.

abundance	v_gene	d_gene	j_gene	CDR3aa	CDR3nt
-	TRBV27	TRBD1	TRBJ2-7	CASSLNEGQGASEQYF	TGTGCCAGCAGTCTTAACGAGGGACAGGGGGCGTCCGAGCAGTACTTC
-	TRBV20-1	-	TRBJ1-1	CSARPGSPGDTEAFF	TGCAGTGCTAGACCTGGGTCTCCCGGGGACACTGAAGCTTTCTTT
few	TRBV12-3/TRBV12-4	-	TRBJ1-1	CASSLSGGPAFF	TGTGCCAGCAGTCTGAGTGGGGGACCGGCTTTCTTT
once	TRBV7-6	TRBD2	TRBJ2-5	CASSFIAREQREGRQYF	TGTGCCAGCAGCTTTATAGCGCGGGAACAGCGGGAGGGCCGCCAGTACTTC
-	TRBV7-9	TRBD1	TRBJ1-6	CASSSGTGRPLHF	TGTGCCAGCAGCTCCGGGACAGGGCGACCCCTCCACTTT
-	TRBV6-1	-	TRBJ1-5	CASSERQNQPQHF	TGTGCCAGCAGTGAGCGCCAGAATCAGCCCCAGCATTTT
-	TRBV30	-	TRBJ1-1	CAWSALNTEAFF	TGTGCCTGGAGTGCACTGAACACTGAAGCTTTCTTT
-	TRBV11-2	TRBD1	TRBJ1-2	CASSQGGQRANGYTF	TGTGCCAGCAGCCAAGGGGGACAGAGGGCGAATGGCTACACCTTC
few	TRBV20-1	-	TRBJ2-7	CSAEMDGLYEQYF	TGCAGTGCTGAAATGGACGGCCTCTACGAGCAGTACTTC
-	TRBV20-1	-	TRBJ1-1	CSAGRDFNAKEAFF	TGCAGTGCTGGCCGGGACTTCAACGCCAAAGAAGCTTTCTTT
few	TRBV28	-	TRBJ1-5	CASRIADRRNQPQHF	TGTGCCAGCAGGATTGCAGACAGGCGGAATCAGCCCCAGCATTTT
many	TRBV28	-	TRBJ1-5	CASRLSGGGNQPQHF	TGTGCCAGCAGGTTATCGGGTGGTGGCAATCAGCCCCAGCATTTT
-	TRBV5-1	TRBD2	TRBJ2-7	CASSLAPAGPDYEQYF	TGCGCCAGCAGCTTGGCCCCAGCGGGACCTGACTACGAGCAGTACTTC
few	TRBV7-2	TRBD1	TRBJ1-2	CASSLTETGARGYTF	TGTGCCAGCAGTCTTACGGAGACAGGGGCGAGAGGCTACACCTTC
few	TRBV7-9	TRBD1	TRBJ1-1	CASRHRDSLNTEAFF	TGTGCCAGCAGGCACCGGGACAGTCTAAACACTGAAGCTTTCTTT
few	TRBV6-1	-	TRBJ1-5	CASGTGSRNQPQHF	TGTGCCAGTGGGACCGGCAGTCGGAATCAGCCCCAGCATTTT
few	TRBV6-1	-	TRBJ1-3	CASRQTSSGNTIYF	TGTGCCAGCAGACAGACGAGCTCTGGAAACACCATATATTTT
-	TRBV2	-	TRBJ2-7	CASSAVYEQYF	TGTGCCAGCAGCGCCGTCTACGAGCAGTACTTC
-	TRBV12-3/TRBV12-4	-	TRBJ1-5	CASSPSTAGIEPQHF	TGTGCCAGCAGTCCCAGTACAGCGGGTATAGAGCCCCAGCATTTT
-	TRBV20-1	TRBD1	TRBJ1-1	CSARDMAGGRTEAFF	TGCAGTGCTAGAGATATGGCAGGGGGCCGAACTGAAGCTTTCTTT
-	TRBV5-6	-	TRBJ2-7	CASSLDLHRQKEQYF	TGTGCCAGCAGCTTGGACCTGCACAGGCAAAAAGAGCAGTACTTC
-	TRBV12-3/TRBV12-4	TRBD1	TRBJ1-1	CASSKTGVLTEAFF	TGTGCCAGCAGTAAGACAGGGGTACTGACTGAAGCTTTCTTT
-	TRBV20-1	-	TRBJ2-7	CSAVGGYEQYF	TGCAGTGCTGTAGGGGGATACGAGCAGTACTTC
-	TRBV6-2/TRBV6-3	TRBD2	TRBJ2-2	CASRKQREATGELFF	TGTGCCAGCAGAAAGCAGCGGGAGGCCACCGGGGAGCTGTTTTTT
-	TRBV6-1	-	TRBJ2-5	CASSPGAVSQETQYF	TGTGCCAGCAGCCCCGGGGCCGTCAGTCAAGAGACCCAGTACTTC
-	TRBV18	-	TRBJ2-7	CASSLTKQGGEQYF	TGTGCCAGCTCTCTCACCAAGCAGGGTGGCGAGCAGTACTTC
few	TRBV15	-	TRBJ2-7	CATSRELATYEQYF	TGTGCCACCAGCAGAGAACTAGCCACCTACGAGCAGTACTTC
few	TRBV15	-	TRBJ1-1	CATSRARVTEAFF	TGTGCCACCAGCAGAGCCCGGGTCACTGAAGCTTTCTTT
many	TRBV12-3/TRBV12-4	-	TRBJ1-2	CASSYQGIYGYTF	TGTGCCAGCAGTTACCAGGGGATCTATGGCTACACCTTC
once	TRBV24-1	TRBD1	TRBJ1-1	CATSEGQGAPTEAFF	TGTGCCACCAGTGAGGGACAGGGGGCGCCCACTGAAGCTTTCTTT
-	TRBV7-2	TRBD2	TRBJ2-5	CATTRRGTSGIRETQYF	TGTGCCACCACCAGGCGGGGGACTAGCGGGATCCGAGAGACCCAGTACTTC
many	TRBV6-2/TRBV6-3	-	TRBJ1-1	CASIGGTEAFF	TGTGCCAGCATAGGGGGCACTGAAGCTTTCTTT
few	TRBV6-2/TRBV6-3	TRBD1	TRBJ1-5	CASSYGQGGGQPQHF	TGTGCCAGCAGTTACGGACAGGGGGGGGGTCAGCCCCAGCATTTT